The TCR beta chain under discussion was sequenced for a study of T cells in Graves' hyperthyroidism and ophthalmopathy. Looked up from germline, CDR1 is KGHDR and CDR2 is SFDVKD. The ends were cut back, 4 bases at V and 8 bases at J, with 10 bases in the middle. This CDR3 region has 12 residues. Pregnant or lactating patients were excluded, as were those with uncontrolled infection or other autoimmune disease. Before ophthalmopathy appeared, progressors gave blood at initial hyperthyroidism diagnosis. Out of less than 12 ml of fresh peripheral blood came the PBMCs. This clonotype was picked up many times. The antigen is unknown. TCR beta CDR3 sequences were amplified from RNA transcripts. Primed by the HTBI set, a first-round RT-PCR was run on the TCR CDR3. Via MiXCR, TCRdb re-called the multiplex PCR reads, giving one row per CDR3 protein. The table lists roughly 500,000 distinct CDR3 sequences, approximately 14% of them singletons.

Study outcomes and limitations: Most thyroid clonotypes with frequency above 0.001 were detected in blood.

V gene TRBV24-1 combines with J gene TRBJ1-2; maybe TRBD1 (5 bases). The TCR comes from a woman aged 25 to 39 with Graves' hyperthyroidism that later progressed to Graves' ophthalmopathy. The sample was blood. CDR3 residues: CATSDSDSGYTF. The CDR3 DNA reads as TGTGCCACCAGTGACTCTGACAGCGGCTACACCTTC.